Listed below are T cell receptor beta chains from one sample, sequenced in a study of radiotherapy plus CTLA-4 blockade in lung cancer. Sequencing was performed with immunoSEQ multiplex PCR; in TCRdb, only in-frame clones are kept and a portion is missing. The top ten clones hold 10% of a sample with about 70,000 clones, about 80% of them seen once. The source was peripheral blood, collected from a patient treated with radiotherapy plus ipilimumab. These receptors all stem from a human donor with non-small cell lung cancer who had a complete response to radiotherapy plus ipilimumab. CDR3s include the opening cysteine and the closing phenylalanine or tryptophan. The D gene is left open where the match is weak. Size is stated for part of the rows, as once, few or many counts, or as a class when the clone is expanded.

size	V	D	J	DNA	CDR3
-	TRBV5-4	TRBD2	TRBJ2-3	TGTGCCAGCAGCTTGCCCGGGAGGGGGACAGATACGCAGTATTTT	CASSLPGRGTDTQYF
-	TRBV27	TRBD1	TRBJ2-5	TGTGCCAGCAGCTCACAGGGGGCAGGTCAAGAGACCCAGTACTTC	CASSSQGAGQETQYF
-	TRBV5-4	-	TRBJ1-2	TGTGCCAGCAGCTTGAACTCAGGCGGGTATGGCTACACCTTC	CASSLNSGGYGYTF
once	TRBV7-9	-	TRBJ1-4	TGTGCCAGCAGCTCCGGACAGACCGGGCTTAATGAAAAACTGTTTTTT	CASSSGQTGLNEKLFF
-	TRBV10-2	TRBD2	TRBJ2-2	TGCGCCAGCAGTGATGGGGGGGGAAACACCGGGGAGCTGTTTTTT	CASSDGGGNTGELFF
-	TRBV29-1	-	TRBJ2-3	TGCAGCGTTGAATGGCAGGCCAGCACAGATACGCAGTATTTT	CSVEWQASTDTQYF
-	TRBV5-1	-	TRBJ2-7	TGCGCCAGCGCGCGAGGGACATCTTACGAGCAGTACTTC	CASARGTSYEQYF
-	TRBV2	-	TRBJ1-4	TGTGCCAGATCGGGGGGGCAAGCTAATGAAAAACTGTTTTTT	CARSGGQANEKLFF
-	TRBV9	-	TRBJ2-5	TGTGCCAGCAGCGTAGGCCCTTTTGTCAACCAAGAGACCCAGTACTTC	CASSVGPFVNQETQYF
-	TRBV6-1	-	TRBJ1-3	TGTGCCAGCAGTGAAGCCTCAACCGAGGGAAACACCATATATTTT	CASSEASTEGNTIYF
-	TRBV5-1	TRBD2	TRBJ2-1	TGCGCCAGCAGACCGACTAGCGGGGGTCTCTACAATGAGCAGTTCTTC	CASRPTSGGLYNEQFF
-	TRBV7-9	-	TRBJ1-5	TGTGCCAGCAGCCCACAGGGTCAGCCCCAGCATTTT	CASSPQGQPQHF
-	TRBV5-6	-	TRBJ1-2	TGTGCCAGCAGCTTGCCAGGGAGCTATGGCTACACCTTC	CASSLPGSYGYTF
-	TRBV29-1	-	TRBJ1-2	TGCAGCGTTGAAGGTCGGGGGCGGGGGGCCTATGGCTACACCTTC	CSVEGRGRGAYGYTF
-	TRBV19	-	TRBJ2-3	TGTGCCAGTAGTATAGATATTATCGCCGGGGTTAGGGGCACAGATACGCAGTATTTT	CASSIDIIAGVRGTDTQYF
few	TRBV19	-	TRBJ2-1	TGTGCCAGTAGTACGGACTTGCGCAATGAGCAGTTCTTC	CASSTDLRNEQFF
-	TRBV5-6	-	TRBJ2-5	TGTGCCAGCAGCCTCCCGTTAGGAGGGTTGGAAGAGACCCAGTACTTC	CASSLPLGGLEETQYF
-	TRBV5-6	-	TRBJ2-1	TGTGCCAGCAGCTCTTACCCGGGACGCCGCTCCTACAATGAGCAGTTCTTC	CASSSYPGRRSYNEQFF
-	TRBV2	-	TRBJ1-2	TGTGCCAGCAGTGAACAGTATGGCTACACCTTC	CASSEQYGYTF
-	TRBV10-1	-	TRBJ2-2	TGCGCCAGCAGTGAGTCCCCGGCAGGCAAGAGAACCGGGGAGCTGTTTTTT	CASSESPAGKRTGELFF
few	TRBV4-1	-	TRBJ2-7	TGCGCCAGCAGCCAAAGCAGTTCCTACGAGCAGTACTTC	CASSQSSSYEQYF
few	TRBV19	-	TRBJ1-1	TGTGCCAGTAGAACTGACAGAATCAACACTGAAGCTTTCTTT	CASRTDRINTEAFF
-	TRBV10-3	-	TRBJ2-3	TGTGCCATCAGTGAGATGGGCACAGATACGCAGTATTTT	CAISEMGTDTQYF
-	TRBV29-1	-	TRBJ2-1	TGCAGCGTTCCCAGGGCCGGGAGCTCCTACAATGAGCAGTTCTTC	CSVPRAGSSYNEQFF
-	TRBV2	-	TRBJ1-2	TGTGCCAGCAGGCTACAGGGATCAAATGGCTACACCTTC	CASRLQGSNGYTF
-	TRBV14	-	TRBJ1-1	TGTGCCAGCAGCCCCTTTTCTAAAACCACTGAAGCTTTCTTT	CASSPFSKTTEAFF
-	TRBV6-6	TRBD1	TRBJ1-1	TGTGCCAGCAGTAAAGGGACAGGGGCCGAAGCTTTCTTT	CASSKGTGAEAFF
once	TRBV6-5	-	TRBJ1-1	TGTGCCAGCAGTTACTGGCAGGGCCTCGAGAATGAAGCTTTCTTT	CASSYWQGLENEAFF
-	TRBV6-5	TRBD1	TRBJ2-1	TGTGCCAGCAGTTATGGACAGGGAAGGTCCTACAATGAGCAGTTCTTC	CASSYGQGRSYNEQFF
-	TRBV5-1	-	TRBJ1-2	TGCGCCAGCAGCAGAGGGGAACTAACACTTCCTGGCTACACCTTC	CASSRGELTLPGYTF
once	TRBV19	-	TRBJ2-3	TGTGCCAGTAGTCTCCGTAGCGGAAACACAGATACGCAGTATTTT	CASSLRSGNTDTQYF
-	TRBV4-1	TRBD2	TRBJ2-7	TGCGCCAGCAGCCCGCGGACTAGCGGGTTCTACGAGCAGTACTTC	CASSPRTSGFYEQYF
-	TRBV6-5	-	TRBJ2-7	TGTGCCAGCACGGAGGGCAGGGCGTCCTACGAGCAGTACTTC	CASTEGRASYEQYF
-	TRBV28	-	TRBJ1-2	TGTGCCAGCAGCGGCAGGGTGGTTGACTATGGCTACACCTTC	CASSGRVVDYGYTF
few	TRBV19	-	TRBJ1-3	TGTGCCAGTGGTCGGACTAGGGGTGCTGGAAACACCATATATTTT	CASGRTRGAGNTIYF
-	TRBV6-5	-	TRBJ1-1	TGTGCCAGCAGTTACCGTCTGGTAGGGGGAGTTACTGAAGCTTTCTTT	CASSYRLVGGVTEAFF
-	TRBV2	-	TRBJ1-3	TGTGCCAGCAGTGAGAGGGGCACCATATATTTT	CASSERGTIYF
-	TRBV7-6	TRBD2	TRBJ2-7	TGTGCCAGCAGCCCTAGGACTAGCGGGACCACATGGGAGCAGTACTTC	CASSPRTSGTTWEQYF
-	TRBV7-6	TRBD2	TRBJ2-5	TGTGCCAGCAGCCAAAACGCGGGAGTTCAAGAGACCCAGTACTTC	CASSQNAGVQETQYF
-	TRBV6-4	TRBD1	TRBJ2-1	TGTGCCAGCAGCCAGACAGGGATCTCCTACAATGAGCAGTTCTTC	CASSQTGISYNEQFF
-	TRBV7-9	TRBD1	TRBJ1-6	TGTGCCACTTCCGGACAGGACCTGAATTCACCCCTCCACTTT	CATSGQDLNSPLHF
-	TRBV6-5	-	TRBJ1-5	TGTGCCAGCAGTTACTCGAGGGTTAGCAATCAGCCCCAGCATTTT	CASSYSRVSNQPQHF
-	TRBV6-4	-	TRBJ1-5	TGTGCCAGCAGTGACACTGGAGGAAAGCAGCCCCAGCATTTT	CASSDTGGKQPQHF
-	TRBV5-5	TRBD1	TRBJ1-1	TGTGCCAGCAGCCCAACAGGGGTCAACGCTGAAGCTTTCTTT	CASSPTGVNAEAFF
few	TRBV18	-	TRBJ1-5	TGTGCCAGCTCACCAGGACCCCAATCCCAGCATTTT	CASSPGPQSQHF
few	TRBV6-1	TRBD1	TRBJ2-1	TGTGCCAGCAGTCCTCGGACAGGGAACAATGAGCAGTTCTTC	CASSPRTGNNEQFF
-	TRBV6-5	-	TRBJ1-2	TGTGCCAGCAGTTCCCCTGACGATGGCTACACCTTC	CASSSPDDGYTF
-	TRBV18	-	TRBJ1-2	TGTGCCAGCTCACCACCCGCTACAGTGAATGGCTACACCTTC	CASSPPATVNGYTF
few	TRBV2	-	TRBJ2-7	TGTGCCAGCAGTGAAGGCTACGAGCAGTACTTC	CASSEGYEQYF
-	TRBV29-1	-	TRBJ2-1	TGCAGCGTTGGTACTTACAATGAGCAGTTCTTC	CSVGTYNEQFF
-	TRBV27	-	TRBJ1-1	TGTGCCAGCAGTAAACGAATGGGAGGCCGAAAGTCCGAAACTGAAGCTTTCTTT	CASSKRMGGRKSETEAFF
-	TRBV11-3	TRBD1	TRBJ1-1	TGTGCCAGCAGCTTAGGCGGGGACAGGGCTGAAGCTTTCTTT	CASSLGGDRAEAFF
-	TRBV6-5	-	TRBJ1-6	TGTGCCAGCAGCCTGGGCCCATATAATTCACCCCTCCACTTT	CASSLGPYNSPLHF
-	TRBV6-5	-	TRBJ2-7	TGTGCCAGCAGTTACAGGGGTCTGAGCTACGAGCAGTACTTC	CASSYRGLSYEQYF
-	TRBV10-3	-	TRBJ2-3	TGTGCCATCAGTGAGCCACTTGGGGAGCGCCTCACAGATACGCAGTATTTT	CAISEPLGERLTDTQYF
-	TRBV11-3	TRBD2	TRBJ2-1	TGTGCCAGCAGCTTACTAGCGGGAGTCTTTGGCAATGAGCAGTTCTTC	CASSLLAGVFGNEQFF
-	TRBV6-1	TRBD1	TRBJ1-5	TGTGCCAGCAGTGAATGGGGACAGATCAATCAGCCCCAGCATTTT	CASSEWGQINQPQHF
-	TRBV5-1	TRBD2	TRBJ2-2	TGCGCCAGCAGCCCTACTAGCGGGAGGACCGGGGAGCTGTTTTTT	CASSPTSGRTGELFF
few	TRBV19	-	TRBJ1-3	TGTGCCAGTAGTCCAGCTCTAGGAAACACCATATATTTT	CASSPALGNTIYF